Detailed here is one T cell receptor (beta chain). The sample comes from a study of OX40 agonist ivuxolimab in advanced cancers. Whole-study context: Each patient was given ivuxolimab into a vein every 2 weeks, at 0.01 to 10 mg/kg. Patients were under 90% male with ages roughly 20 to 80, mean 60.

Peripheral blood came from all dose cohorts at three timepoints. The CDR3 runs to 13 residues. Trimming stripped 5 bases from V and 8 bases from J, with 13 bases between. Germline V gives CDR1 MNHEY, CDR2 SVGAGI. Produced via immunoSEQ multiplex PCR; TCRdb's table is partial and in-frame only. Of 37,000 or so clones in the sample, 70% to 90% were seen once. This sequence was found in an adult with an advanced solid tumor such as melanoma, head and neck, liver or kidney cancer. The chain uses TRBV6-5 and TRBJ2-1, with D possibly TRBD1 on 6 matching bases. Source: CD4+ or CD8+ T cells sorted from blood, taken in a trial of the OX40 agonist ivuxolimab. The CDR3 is CASSKTGLYEQFF. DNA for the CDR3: TGTGCCAGCAGTAAGACAGGTCTCTATGAGCAGTTCTTC.